These 7 T cell receptor beta chains share one sample of origin, sequenced in a study of shared T cell receptors in the human thymus. TCRdb's table, derived via immunoSEQ multiplex PCR, lists solely in-frame clones and lacks some. The sample includes under 850,000 clones, 88% seen only once; the top ten take over 0.008%. Separately, the same data were catalogued under a study of human thymus T cells.

Sequences were obtained from thymocytes. These receptors originate from a boy under two years old with a congenital heart defect.

This chain connects TRBV4-3 to TRBJ2-1, with D possibly being TRBD2 (6 bases). Germline V gene sequence: CDR1 LGHNA, CDR2 YSLEER. The CDR3 sequence is 15 residues long. V shed 5 bases and J shed 1 base, with 12 bases lying between them. This CDR3 reads CASSSGRDSYNEQFF. The CDR3 DNA reads TGCGCCAGCAGCAGTGGGCGGGATTCCTACAATGAGCAGTTCTTC.

This clone was counted a few times. V is TRBV20-1 and J is TRBJ1-1, with D uncertain. The CDR3 has 9 amino acids. V gave up 0 bases and J gave up 10 bases, with 3 bases separating them. Germline V lookup: CDR1 DFQATT, CDR2 SNEGSKA (reference sequence). The CDR3 reads CSARDRAFF. DNA of the CDR3: TGCAGTGCTAGAGATCGAGCTTTCTTT.

The V gene is TRBV6-1, the J gene TRBJ1-5; TRBD1 matches at 10 bases. Germline V gene data show CDR1 as MNHNS and CDR2 as SASEGT. The CDR3 is 14 amino acids. The V and J ends lost 10 bases and 3 bases, in that order; junction bases with no gene match: 6. The CDR3 sequence: CATKTGGPNQPQHF. CDR3 bases: TGTGCCACCAAGACAGGGGGCCCCAATCAGCCCCAGCATTTT.

The V and J genes are TRBV5-1 and TRBJ2-7, with 7 bases matching TRBD1. This CDR3 comprises 16 residues. The trim removed 0 bases at V and 0 bases at J, leaving 6 bases unmatched. The V gene's germline CDR1 is SGHRS and CDR2 YFSETQ. The CDR3 spells CASSLGTTGSSYEQYF. CDR3 DNA: TGCGCCAGCAGCTTGGGAACGACAGGGAGCTCCTACGAGCAGTACTTC.

V gene TRBV6-5 combines with J gene TRBJ1-5; D not resolved. This CDR3 is 15 amino acids long. Deletions cut 3 bases from V and 4 bases from J, with 13 bases between. The germline V gene encodes CDR1 MNHEY and CDR2 SVGAGI. The CDR3 nucleotides are TGTGCCAGCAGTTATAGGCGTCCGGGGAATCAGCCCCAGCATTTT. It is translated as CASSYRRPGNQPQHF.

The V gene is TRBV10-1, the J gene TRBJ2-1, with 10 bases that match TRBD2. Germline trimming cut 3 bases from V and 4 bases from J; bases unmatched to any gene: 9. CDR1 and CDR2 from the germline V gene are WNHNN and SYGVQD (reference sequence). This CDR3 has 17 amino acids. The DNA of the CDR3 is TGCGCCAGCAGTGACACGGGAACTAGCGGGGTTTACAATGAGCAGTTCTTC. This gives the protein CASSDTGTSGVYNEQFF.

A single count supports this clone. This sequence joins TRBV4-1 and TRBJ2-5, with D perhaps TRBD2 (5 bases). The CDR3 runs to 12 residues. The V and J ends lost 3 bases and 7 bases respectively, with 9 bases between them. Germline assignment: CDR1 MGHRA and CDR2 YSYEKL. CDR3 in DNA: TGCGCCAGCAGCCAGCCGGGGAGGACCCAGTACTTC. It codes for CASSQPGRTQYF.